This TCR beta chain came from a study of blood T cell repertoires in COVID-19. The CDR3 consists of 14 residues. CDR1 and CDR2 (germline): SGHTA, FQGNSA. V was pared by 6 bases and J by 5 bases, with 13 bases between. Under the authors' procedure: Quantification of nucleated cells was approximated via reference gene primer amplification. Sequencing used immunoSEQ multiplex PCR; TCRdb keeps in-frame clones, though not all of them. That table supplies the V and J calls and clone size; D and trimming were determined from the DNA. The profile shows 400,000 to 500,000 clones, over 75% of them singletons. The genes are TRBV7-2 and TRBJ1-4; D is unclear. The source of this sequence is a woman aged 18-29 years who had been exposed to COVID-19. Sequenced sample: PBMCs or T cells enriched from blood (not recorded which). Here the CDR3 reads CASSSSAANEKLFF. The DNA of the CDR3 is TGTGCCAGCAGTTCCTCGGCGGCCAATGAAAAACTGTTTTTT.